The 5 T cell receptor beta chains listed next were all sequenced from one sample in a study of T cells after yellow fever vaccination. Using its own MiXCR run on the 5' RACE reads, TCRdb lists one record per CDR3 protein. Here the sample spans about 320,000 distinct CDR3 sequences, about 10% being singletons. The material was CD4+ T cells sorted from PBMCs, obtained 45 days after the yellow fever booster vaccination. These TCRs come from a man between 18 and 29 years old who received the YFV17D yellow fever vaccine.

This clonotype has more than one count but fewer than ten. The chain uses TRBV6-2 or TRBV6-3 and TRBJ1-5, with a weak D call TRBD1 (6 bases). Germline loops: CDR1 MNHEY, CDR2 SVGEGT. CDR3 length: 16 residues. Trimming left V 5 bases short and J 0 bases short, with 14 bases between. Here the CDR3 reads CASSRDINYSNQPQHF. CDR3 sequence (DNA): TGTGCCAGCAGTCGGGACATCAACTATAGCAATCAGCCCCAGCATTTT.

This clonotype was seen a handful of times. The V call is TRBV3-1, the J call TRBJ2-1; 13 nucleotides match TRBD2. Trimming at V came to 1 base and at J to 12 bases, leaving 6 bases not matched to a gene. Germline assignment: CDR1 LGHDT and CDR2 YNNKEL (reference sequence). The CDR3 is made up of 15 amino acids. The CDR3 bases are TGTGCCAGCAGCCAAGGGACTAGCGGGGGAGTACGGCAGTTCTTC. The encoded protein is CASSQGTSGGVRQFF.

The chain carries TRBV7-3 and TRBJ1-1; 7 nucleotides match TRBD1. CDR3 length: 14 residues. J gave up 1 base and V 4 bases, and 3 bases lay outside the gene matches. Germline CDR1 reads SGHTA; CDR2 reads FQGTGA. The DNA for the CDR3 is TGTGCCAGCAGCTCAAACAGGGGGAACACTGAAGCTTTCTTT. Translated: CASSSNRGNTEAFF.

This chain uses TRBV24-1 with TRBJ2-1, with TRBD2 matching 8 bases. V gave up 12 bases and J gave up 0 bases; unmatched junction bases: 18. The CDR3 loop spans 18 amino acids. CDR1 KGHDR and CDR2 SFDVKD come from the germline V gene. The CDR3 bases are TGTGCCCCCACCGGGACCTGGACTAGCCTGAGCTCCTACAATGAGCAGTTCTTC. Its translation is CAPTGTWTSLSSYNEQFF.

The chain employs TRBV12-3 or TRBV12-4 and TRBJ2-4; D is perhaps TRBD2 (5 bases). V was cut by 8 bases and J by 6 bases, with 11 bases left in between. This CDR3 region has 12 residues. CDR3 in amino acids: CASGPGRNIQYF. Here the CDR3 DNA reads TGTGCCAGCGGCCCGGGGAGAAACATTCAGTACTTC.